Sequencing of this T cell receptor beta chain was carried out in a study of T cell responses to AZD1222 COVID-19 vaccine. The count of this clone is one. The antigen remains undetermined. Assay used: immunoSEQ multiplex PCR; TCRdb lists only in-frame clones, some missing. The profile shows about 160,000 clones, under 95% of them singletons. Study-level points and caveats: Donors skewed white British and female; clonal diversity was possibly underestimated.

This sequence originates from an adult who received the AZD1222 COVID-19 vaccine. The sample in question was peripheral blood, obtained 28 days after the second AZD1222 dose.

The CDR3 nucleotides are TGTGCCAGCAGTGAATGGGCTAGCGGGCCGTACAATGAGCAGTTCTTC. The encoded protein is CASSEWASGPYNEQFF. The chain has TRBV2 and TRBJ2-1; 8 bases map to TRBD2. Trimming took 2 bases from V and 4 from J; bases not matched to a gene: 7. CDR1 SNHLY and CDR2 FYNNEI come from the germline V gene. The CDR3 consists of 16 residues.